A single T cell receptor beta chain is shown here with its context. This clonotype has at least ten counts. Its antigen remains unidentified. It has no much larger one-base neighbor in the sample; base qualities were not kept. The data were taken from a study of early T cells in non-severe SARS-CoV-2 infection (dated by TCRdb to the early 2020s). Concerning the study at large: Bulk RNA from unsorted whole blood was used for TCR sequencing, so alpha and beta chains could not be paired. Findings and caveats that apply to the study as a whole: VDJdb matching was skewed toward anti-spike CD8 responses and likely underestimated virus-specific expansions, missing private and CD4 specificities.

A case-control design nested within a healthcare worker cohort in London, UK, was used, with weekly nasopharyngeal swab PCR tests and blood sampling performed. Healthcare workers were recruited between 23 and 31 March 2020, during the week of the UK lockdown, and were followed weekly for up to roughly 15 weeks. The library was produced with 5' RACE. The sample was run on a NextSeq 500. The TCR library protocol attached unique molecular identifiers to individual cDNA molecules to correct for sequencing error and PCR bias. Both TCR alpha and beta chains were sequenced, and tight co-correlation was observed between alpha and beta sequence abundances in each sample. On the study's bioinformatics: V gene, J gene and CDR3 annotation of TCR sequences was performed with Decombinator V4. Expanded TCRs were defined as changing significantly between any two time points under a Poisson model with p below 0.0001. TCR abundances were normalised to the total number of TCRs sequenced in each sample and reported as counts per million. MAIT TCRs were defined by TRAV1-2 paired with TRAJ12, TRAJ20 or TRAJ33, and iNKT TCRs by TRAV10 paired with TRAJ18. VDJdb, accessed 1 November 2021, was searched for CMV, EBV and SARS-CoV-2 annotated TCRs, with TCRs annotated for multiple antigens excluded. TCRdb reran the public reads through fastp at Q25 and MiXCR, keeping productive beta chains. CDR3 protein sequences are deduplicated, and each keeps its most common genes and DNA. The V and J calls reflect TCRdb's pipeline rather than the authors' work. This sample lists 100,000 to 150,000 distinct CDR3 sequences; about 16% were detected once. The top ten clones comprise roughly a fifth of the sample.

From the cysteine up to the phenylalanine, the CDR3 has a length of 17 residues. The kept DNA is CDR3 alone, 51 bases in frame from the first base. The germline V gene sets CDR1 to SGHTA and CDR2 to FQGNSA. V is reduced by 4 bases and J by 4 bases, leaving a spacing of 23 bases between them. The sequence derives from an adult who was a healthcare worker with PCR-confirmed SARS-CoV-2 infection or an uninfected control (not recorded which). The V gene is TRBV7-2 and the J gene is TRBJ2-7; the D element might be TRBD1 or TRBD2, as each aligns at 6 bases. The sequencing input was whole blood. The CDR3 protein is CASSSKGGWGRYYEQYF. The sequenced DNA: TGTGCCAGCAGCTCCAAGGGAGGTTGGGGGCGGTATTACGAGCAGTACTTC.